These T cell receptor beta chains were read from a single sample in a study of blood T cell repertoires in COVID-19. Sequencing was performed with immunoSEQ multiplex PCR; in TCRdb, only in-frame clones are kept and a portion is missing. Of fewer than 150,000 clones listed, about three quarters are singletons. Material for sequencing was peripheral blood. The receptors here all came from a man between 65 and 85 years old with acute or convalescent COVID-19. Both conserved end residues are part of each CDR3. A D gene is named only where the DNA matches it firmly. Some rows mark clone size as missing; the rest say once, few, many or name a class of expanded clone.

TRBJ2-5,TRBV6-4,.,.,CASNRTQETQYF,TGTGCCAGCAATCGGACACAAGAGACCCAGTACTTC
TRBJ2-7,TRBV10-2,TRBD1,.,CASSIRQGRSYEQYF,TGCGCCAGCAGTATCCGACAGGGGCGCAGCTACGAGCAGTACTTC
TRBJ2-3,TRBV28,.,once,CASSVVDTQYF,TGTGCCAGCAGCGTAGTGGATACGCAGTATTTT
TRBJ1-1,TRBV2,.,few,CASSERGGRTNTEAFF,TGTGCCAGCAGTGAACGCGGGGGGCGGACCAACACTGAAGCTTTCTTT
TRBJ2-1,TRBV9,.,few,CASSVVVGAGNEQFF,TGTGCCAGCAGCGTAGTGGTCGGGGCGGGGAATGAGCAGTTCTTC
TRBJ2-1,TRBV27,.,.,CASGNRVSEQFF,TGTGCCAGCGGCAACCGGGTTAGTGAGCAGTTCTTC
TRBJ2-5,TRBV11-2,.,.,CASSLNPGTHQETQYF,TGTGCCAGCAGCTTAAATCCCGGGACACACCAAGAGACCCAGTACTTC
TRBJ1-4,TRBV10-3,TRBD1,once,CAISSGQGAATNEKLFF,TGTGCCATCAGCTCCGGACAGGGGGCTGCAACTAATGAAAAACTGTTTTTT
TRBJ2-5,TRBV28,.,.,CASSNFWGPRETQYF,TGTGCCAGCAGTAACTTTTGGGGCCCTCGGGAGACCCAGTACTTC
TRBJ1-3,TRBV5-4,.,.,CASSLPDSDTIYF,TGTGCCAGCAGCTTACCCGACTCGGACACCATATATTTT
TRBJ1-2,TRBV3-1/TRBV3-2,TRBD1,.,CASSPTGGTGGYTF,TGTGCCAGCAGCCCGACAGGGGGCACGGGTGGCTACACCTTC
TRBJ2-2,TRBV19,TRBD1,.,CASSRDSFPGELFF,TGTGCCAGTAGTAGGGACAGTTTTCCCGGGGAGCTGTTTTTT
TRBJ2-1,TRBV10-2,TRBD2,.,CASSPLDGGAGEQFF,TGCGCCAGCAGTCCCCTGGACGGGGGGGCTGGTGAGCAGTTCTTC
TRBJ2-7,TRBV12-5,TRBD1,.,CASGLTTLDREYYEQYF,TGTGCTAGTGGTTTGACAACCTTGGACAGGGAATACTACGAGCAGTACTTC
TRBJ2-5,TRBV7-2,TRBD2,.,CASSRGSPAGGDKGGQYF,TGTGCCAGCAGCAGGGGGTCCCCAGCGGGGGGTGATAAAGGTGGCCAGTACTTC
TRBJ2-5,TRBV19,.,.,CASRNGSSKQETQYF,TGTGCCAGTAGGAATGGGAGCAGTAAACAAGAGACCCAGTACTTC
TRBJ1-4,TRBV2,TRBD1,.,CASGTVDEKLFF,TGTGCCAGTGGGACAGTCGATGAAAAACTGTTTTTT
TRBJ2-2,TRBV2,TRBD1,few,CASLPGQGTTGELFF,TGTGCCAGCCTACCGGGACAGGGTACCACCGGGGAGCTGTTTTTT
TRBJ2-3,TRBV11-1,.,.,CASSSGNTDTQYF,TGTGCCAGCAGCTCAGGGAACACAGATACGCAGTATTTT
TRBJ2-5,TRBV5-4,TRBD1,.,CASSLGTGEETQYF,TGTGCCAGCAGCTTGGGGACAGGGGAAGAGACCCAGTACTTC
TRBJ2-5,TRBV30,TRBD1,.,CAWSVFGQGQETQYF,TGTGCCTGGAGTGTATTTGGACAGGGCCAAGAGACCCAGTACTTC
TRBJ2-5,TRBV11-2,TRBD1,.,CASSFRGMGGETQYF,TGTGCCAGCAGCTTCAGGGGGATGGGTGGAGAGACCCAGTACTTC
TRBJ2-6,TRBV4-2,.,.,CASSQASLVSGANVLTF,TGTGCCAGCAGCCAAGCCTCCCTAGTCTCTGGGGCCAACGTCCTGACTTTC
TRBJ1-1,TRBV14,.,.,CASSQDLRFTEAFF,TGTGCCAGCAGCCAAGATCTACGGTTCACTGAAGCTTTCTTT
TRBJ2-5,TRBV12-5,TRBD1,.,CASGYSPGTGLQETQYF,TGTGCTAGTGGTTACTCTCCCGGGACAGGTCTCCAAGAGACCCAGTACTTC
TRBJ2-6,TRBV18,.,.,CASSPDRPGANVLTF,TGTGCCAGCTCACCAGACAGGCCTGGGGCCAACGTCCTGACTTTC
TRBJ1-3,TRBV11-3,.,once,CASSLDGDTSSGNTIYF,TGTGCCAGCAGCTTAGATGGCGACACCAGCTCTGGAAACACCATATATTTT
TRBJ2-5,TRBV3-1/TRBV3-2,TRBD2,.,CASSQDTTSGVQETQYF,TGTGCCAGCAGCCAAGATACAACTAGCGGGGTACAAGAGACCCAGTACTTC
TRBJ1-3,TRBV7-2,TRBD1,few,CASSLSAPGGIGGNTIYF,TGTGCCAGCAGCTTATCAGCCCCAGGGGGGATTGGGGGAAACACCATATATTTT
TRBJ1-1,TRBV5-4,.,.,CASSRTVNTEAFF,TGTGCCAGCAGCCGGACAGTTAACACTGAAGCTTTCTTT
TRBJ1-2,TRBV7-9,TRBD1,.,CASSLQGAEYGYTF,TGTGCCAGCAGCTTACAGGGGGCAGAATATGGCTACACCTTC
TRBJ2-1,TRBV5-1,.,once,CASSLAPGDDEQFF,TGCGCCAGCAGCTTGGCCCCGGGAGACGATGAGCAGTTCTTC
TRBJ2-1,TRBV7-3,TRBD2,once,CASSSQGPARTSGQSYNEQFF,TGTGCCAGCAGTTCCCAGGGACCGGCCAGGACTAGCGGCCAATCCTACAATGAGCAGTTCTTC
TRBJ1-2,TRBV29-1,TRBD1,.,CSGGGGQANYGYTF,TGCAGCGGGGGAGGGGGACAGGCTAACTATGGCTACACCTTC
TRBJ2-2,TRBV7-2,.,once,CASSLVQNTGELFF,TGTGCCAGCAGCTTAGTACAGAACACCGGGGAGCTGTTTTTT
TRBJ1-5,TRBV2,.,.,CASSEWAGGNQPQHF,TGTGCCAGCAGTGAATGGGCGGGTGGCAATCAGCCCCAGCATTTT
TRBJ1-1,TRBV7-2,TRBD1,.,CASSSPTGANTEAFF,TGTGCCAGCAGCTCCCCAACAGGGGCGAACACTGAAGCTTTCTTT
TRBJ2-7,TRBV11-2,.,.,CASSLGLRGVYGSYEQYF,TGTGCCAGCAGCTTAGGCCTTCGAGGTGTCTACGGCTCCTACGAGCAGTACTTC
TRBJ2-7,TRBV28,TRBD2,.,CASSFSLAGLSYEQYF,TGTGCCAGCAGTTTTTCGCTAGCGGGCCTCTCCTACGAGCAGTACTTC
TRBJ1-4,TRBV6-8,.,.,CAISQRWGGSGTNEKLFF,TGTGCCATCTCCCAGCGGTGGGGGGGGTCGGGTACTAATGAAAAACTGTTTTTT
TRBJ2-1,TRBV5-1,.,once,CASSLAGDEQFF,TGCGCCAGCAGCTTGGCCGGGGATGAGCAGTTCTTC
TRBJ2-1,TRBV5-1,TRBD2,.,CASSFASGTDEQFF,TGCGCCAGCAGCTTCGCTAGCGGGACCGATGAGCAGTTCTTC
TRBJ2-3,TRBV11-3,TRBD2,.,CASSFGTSGSSTDTQYF,TGTGCCAGCAGCTTTGGGACTAGCGGATCTAGCACAGATACGCAGTATTTT
TRBJ2-7,TRBV6-5,TRBD1,few,CASRRTGTYEQYF,TGTGCCAGCAGGAGGACAGGGACCTACGAGCAGTACTTC
TRBJ2-1,TRBV5-1,TRBD2,.,CASRETSGSDEQFF,TGCGCCAGCAGGGAGACTAGCGGCTCGGATGAGCAGTTCTTC
TRBJ2-5,TRBV11-3,TRBD1,.,CASSLEGGVGTGVLETQYF,TGTGCCAGCAGCTTAGAAGGAGGAGTAGGGACAGGGGTTTTGGAGACCCAGTACTTC
TRBJ2-3,TRBV12-3/TRBV12-4,.,.,CASRPQGPDTQYF,TGTGCCAGCCGTCCTCAGGGGCCTGATACGCAGTATTTT
TRBJ2-7,TRBV7-9,.,.,CASSPRAVTYEQYF,TGTGCCAGCAGCCCCCGCGCGGTCACCTACGAGCAGTACTTC
TRBJ1-2,TRBV5-1,.,.,CASSLVPGTYGYTF,TGCGCCAGCAGCTTGGTACCGGGAACATATGGCTACACCTTC